This entry features one T cell receptor beta chain sequence. Repertoires were generated with immunoSEQ multiplex PCR, while TCRdb's copy carries only in-frame clones and drops some. Among 950,000 to 1,300,000 clones listed, around 74% were seen once. The data are from a study of shared clonotypes between healthy human individuals. Trimming removed 4 bases from V and 6 bases from J; junction bases left unmatched: 4. There are 14 residues in the CDR3. The germline V gene has CDR1 LNHDA and CDR2 SQIVND (reference sequence). Only Caucasian adults living in Nashville, Tennessee made up the donor group. Sequenced input: memory CD4+ T cells sorted from blood. Specified subset: CD45RA-negative fraction. V usage is TRBV19 and J usage is TRBJ1-5, with 9 bases that match TRBD1. The origin of this receptor is a man aged 18 to 29 in good health. CDR3 loop: CASSTTGGGQPQHF. In DNA form, the CDR3 reads TGTGCCAGTAGTACTACAGGGGGCGGTCAGCCCCAGCATTTT. The whole variable domain, filled in from reference TRBV19 and TRBJ1-5, reads DGGITQSPKYLFRKEGQNVTLSCEQNLNHDAMYWYRQDPGQGLRLIYYSQIVNDFQKGDIAEGYSVSREKKESFPLTVTSAQKNPTAFYLCASSTTGGGQPQHFGDGTRLSIL.